What follows describes a single TCR beta chain. All TCR cDNA molecules were individually tagged with a unique molecular identifier. Via MiXCR, TCRdb re-called the 5' RACE reads, giving one row per CDR3 protein. Among about 44,000 distinct CDR3 sequences, roughly an eighth were seen once, and the ten largest hold around three fifths. Time point described: sample taken at primary tumor resection. Extraction of whole RNA from tumor, nontumor lung or frozen PBMC preceded unsorted sequencing. The cohort: 65 to 80 early-stage, untreated non-small cell lung cancer patients. The sample originates from a study of spatial heterogeneity in lung cancer. Study overall: Consistently, beta-chain sequences turned up in larger numbers than alpha-chain sequences did. In the raw reads, each unique TCR and UMI combination was present more than ten times on average.

This specimen was PBMCs, taken at surgery. The sequence was obtained from a male donor with early-stage non-small cell lung cancer.

The CDR3 DNA is TGTGCCAGCAGACATGCGGGGGAGCAGTACTTC. Protein product: CASRHAGEQYF. The chain combines TRBV6-6 with TRBJ2-7, with D possibly matching TRBD2 (6 bases). Germline CDR1 MNHNY, CDR2 SVGAGI (reference sequence). The V end was cut by 6 bases, the J end by 7 bases, with 10 bases between. This CDR3 comprises 11 residues.